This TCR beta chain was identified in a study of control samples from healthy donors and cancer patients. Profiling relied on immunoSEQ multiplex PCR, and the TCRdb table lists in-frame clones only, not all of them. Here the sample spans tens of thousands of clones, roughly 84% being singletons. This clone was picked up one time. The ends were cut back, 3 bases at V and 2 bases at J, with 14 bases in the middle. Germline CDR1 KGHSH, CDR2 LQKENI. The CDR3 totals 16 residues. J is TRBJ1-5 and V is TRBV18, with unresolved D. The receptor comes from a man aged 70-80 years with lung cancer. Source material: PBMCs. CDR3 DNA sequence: TGTGCCAGCTCACCCTCCCTTACGTTCGGCAATCAGCCCCAGCATTTT. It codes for CASSPSLTFGNQPQHF.